The clone carrying this T cell receptor beta chain was detected only a few times. Antigen specificity is unknown. The data stem from a study of persistence of HIV-infected CD4 T cells. Overall study context: Suppressive ART had lasted a median of roughly eight years.

This was the immunoSEQ version 4 assay in survey mode. TCRdb's copy holds only in-frame clones and misses some; the assay was immunoSEQ multiplex PCR. This sample yields fewer than 35,000 clones, of which roughly 71% are seen a single time; roughly 1.3% belongs to the top ten. Per germline, CDR1 SGHTA and CDR2 FQGTGA. CDR3 length equals 15 residues. The V segment lost 6 bases and the J segment 5 bases; nucleotides outside the gene matches: 10. Study-wide points: CMV- and Gag-responding cells had lower TCRbeta richness than CD3/CD28-responding cells.

Overlapping HIV-1 Gag 15-mer peptides at approximately 0.96 ug per peptide per mL were used. Sorting selected CD4+ T cells upregulating both CD40 ligand and CD69. Adults with HIV-1 started suppressive ART while chronically infected. The starting material was CD4+ T cells sorted from PBMCs after approximately 19-hour stimulation, obtained from a patient who received antiretroviral therapy. The sequence came from an adult man with HIV who was CMV-seropositive. V is TRBV7-3 and J is TRBJ2-3, with TRBD2 identical over 8 bases. CDR3 loop: CASSLSGADEDTQYF. The CDR3, as DNA: TGTGCCAGCAGTCTTAGCGGGGCCGACGAAGATACGCAGTATTTT.